This TCR beta chain is from a study of T cells in Graves' hyperthyroidism and ophthalmopathy. The source material, RNA transcripts, was used to amplify TCR beta CDR3 regions. When the TCR CDR3 underwent first-round RT-PCR, the HTBI primer set was used. TCRdb reprocessed the multiplex PCR reads via MiXCR and lists one record per CDR3 protein. Seen here are some 350,000 distinct CDR3 sequences, approximately 15% observed once, and the top ten hold 25% to 35%. A few counts support this clonotype. This CDR3 spans 13 amino acids. The V gene's germline CDR1 is LNHDA and CDR2 SQIVND (reference sequence). V lost 3 bases and J lost 0, with 6 bases in between.

The chain combines TRBV19 with TRBJ2-7; D is unclear. The sequence derives from a woman aged 18-29 years with Graves' hyperthyroidism that later progressed to Graves' ophthalmopathy. The source material was blood. The CDR3 reads CASSITSSYEQYF. CDR3 nucleotides: TGTGCCAGTAGTATTACGAGCTCCTACGAGCAGTACTTC.